These 27 T cell receptor beta chains were sequenced from one sample in a study of beta chain features in type 1 diabetes. Study-level points and caveats: Across all four CD4+ subsets, people with type 1 diabetes showed modestly shorter TCRB CDR3s.

The antigens for these receptors are not known. cDNA synthesis used the whole RNA isolate, giving expressed TCRB sequences. The method was immunoSEQ multiplex PCR; TCRdb's version includes in-frame clones alone and lacks a portion of them. This repertoire shows approximately 140,000 clones, around 8.8% found once; its top ten account for around 0.75%. Sequenced sample: central memory CD4+ T cells from blood. The receptor source for this set is a man aged 25-40 years with type 1 diabetes.

This clone was seen only a few times. Here the CDR3 DNA reads TGCGCCAGCAGAGAACAGGGGGCGGGGGAGCAGTACTTC. Its translation: CASREQGAGEQYF. This chain connects TRBV5-1 to TRBJ2-7; TRBD1 aligns across 9 bases. V trimming: 5 bases; J trimming: 7 bases; junction bases outside the gene matches: 7. Germline CDR1 and CDR2: SGHRS and YFSETQ. The CDR3 is 13 residues long.

This sequence joins TRBV9 and TRBJ2-7; 9 nucleotides align to TRBD1. The CDR3 length is 14 residues. J gave up 3 bases and V 2 bases, and 3 bases lay outside the gene matches. Germline CDR1 and CDR2: SGDLS and YYNGEE. CDR3 in amino acids: CASSVQDRGYEQYF. CDR3 DNA sequence: TGTGCCAGCAGCGTTCAGGACAGGGGCTACGAGCAGTACTTC. The full variable domain, in which reference TRBV9 and TRBJ2-7 provide the parts outside the CDR3, is DSGVTQTPKHLITATGQRVTLRCSPRSGDLSVYWYQQSLDQGLQFLIQYYNGEERAKGNILERFSAQQFPDLHSELNLSSLELGDSALYFCASSVQDRGYEQYFGPGTRLTVT.

This rearrangement joins TRBV7-3 to TRBJ2-3, with unresolved D. In germline, CDR1 is SGHTA, CDR2 FQGTGA. The CDR3 contains 14 residues. V was pared by 0 bases and J by 2 bases, with 6 bases between. DNA for the CDR3: TGTGCCAGCAGCTTAACCGCGGTCACAGATACGCAGTATTTT. Protein sequence: CASSLTAVTDTQYF.

This clone was picked up one time. The rearrangement uses TRBV11-2 and TRBJ2-5; TRBD2 matches at 11 bases. The CDR3 loop spans 15 amino acids. Germline CDR1 and CDR2: SGHAT and FQNNGV. Trimming removed 5 bases from V and 3 bases from J; junction bases left unmatched: 5. CDR3 residues: CASSAATSGKETQYF. The CDR3 bases are TGTGCCAGCAGCGCCGCGACTAGCGGGAAAGAGACCCAGTACTTC.

This CDR3 is CASSLGGSAQETQYF. CDR3 nucleotide sequence: TGCGCCAGCAGCTTGGGGGGCAGTGCCCAAGAGACCCAGTACTTC. The V call is TRBV5-1, the J call TRBJ2-5, with a possible D match to TRBD1 (5 bases). This CDR3 spans 15 amino acids. The germline V gene has CDR1 SGHRS and CDR2 YFSETQ. Between the trimmed V and J ends, which lost 0 bases and 1 base, there was a span of 10 bases.

The table lists this clone with a few counts. This chain uses TRBV2 with TRBJ2-1; D is possibly TRBD1 (6 bases). Trimming removed 3 bases at V and 5 bases at J, with 11 bases between. Germline-derived CDR1 and CDR2 are SNHLY and FYNNEI. The length of the CDR3 is 14 residues. The CDR3 coding sequence is TGTGCCAGCAGTGATTCAGGGGAGAACAATGAGCAGTTCTTC. Translated, it gives CASSDSGENNEQFF. The whole variable domain, filled in from reference TRBV2 and TRBJ2-1, reads EPEVTQTPSHQVTQMGQEVILRCVPISNHLYFYWYRQILGQKVEFLVSFYNNEISEKSEIFDDQFSVERPDGSNFTLKIRSTKLEDSAMYFCASSDSGENNEQFFGPGTRLTVL.

This clone came up a few times. This chain uses TRBV4-2 with TRBJ1-1; 11 bases fit TRBD1. With V trimmed by 5 bases and J by 5 bases, 7 bases remained unmatched. Per germline, CDR1 LGHNA and CDR2 YNFKEQ. CDR3 size: 15 residues. The CDR3 DNA follows: TGTGCCAGCAGCGCCAGGGGGACAGGGGGAACTGAAGCTTTCTTT. It is translated as CASSARGTGGTEAFF.

The chain couples TRBV2 to TRBJ1-5; 8 nucleotides line up with TRBD1. V shed 7 bases, J shed 8 bases, and the junction held 10 bases outside the gene matches. The germline V gene has CDR1 SNHLY and CDR2 FYNNEI. The CDR3 spans 14 residues. The CDR3 loop is CASNGQGMMEPQHF. The CDR3 DNA sequence: TGTGCCAGCAATGGACAGGGTATGATGGAGCCCCAGCATTTT.

V is TRBV9 and J is TRBJ2-1; 8 positions agree with TRBD2. The CDR3 totals 13 residues. Trimming cost V 4 bases and J 8 bases; bases outside gene matches: 5. Germline V lookup: CDR1 SGDLS, CDR2 YYNGEE. CDR3 protein: CASSLREGDEQFF. CDR3 DNA sequence: TGTGCCAGCAGCCTTCGGGAGGGGGATGAGCAGTTCTTC.

The CDR3 here is CASRGDRGYTEAFF. The CDR3 DNA follows: TGTGCCAGCAGGGGGGACAGGGGCTACACTGAAGCTTTCTTT. V gene TRBV28 combines with J gene TRBJ1-1; the match to TRBD1 covers 10 bases. The V and J ends lost 6 bases and 3 bases, in that order; junction bases with no gene match: 4. The CDR3 length is 14 residues. CDR1 MDHEN and CDR2 SYDVKM come from the germline V gene.

V is TRBV7-9 and J is TRBJ1-2; D possibly corresponds to TRBD1 (5 bases). The CDR3 extends over 14 amino acids. The germline V and J ends were trimmed by 4 bases and 6 bases, with 15 bases remaining between them. Germline loops: CDR1 SEHNR, CDR2 FQNEAQ (reference sequence). The CDR3: CASSSGVLQDGYTF. CDR3 in DNA: TGTGCCAGCAGCTCGGGGGTCCTTCAAGATGGCTACACCTTC.

This clone was detected only a few times. The V gene is TRBV9, the J gene TRBJ1-6, with D unresolved. Germline V gives CDR1 SGDLS, CDR2 YYNGEE. Trimming cost V 2 bases and J 10 bases, with 13 bases left between them. This CDR3 contains 14 residues. As DNA, the CDR3 is TGTGCCAGCAGCGTTTCCCGGGTTGGCTCACCCCTCCACTTT. Protein sequence: CASSVSRVGSPLHF.

The CDR3 DNA reads TGTGCCAGCAGTTACTCGGGACAGACTTACGAGCAGTACTTC. Protein product: CASSYSGQTYEQYF. V and J are TRBV6-6 and TRBJ2-7; 7 bases align to TRBD1. The germline V gene has CDR1 MNHNY and CDR2 SVGAGI (reference sequence). V was pared by 0 bases and J by 4 bases, with 3 bases of the junction left unmatched. CDR3 length: 14 residues.

The rearrangement uses TRBV6-5 and TRBJ1-5, with 8 bases identical to TRBD1. Germline-derived CDR1 and CDR2 are MNHEY and SVGAGI. The CDR3 is 13 amino acids. V lost 6 bases to trimming and J lost 6 bases; unmatched junction nucleotides: 4. Here the CDR3 reads CASSPDRAQPQHF. DNA of the CDR3: TGTGCCAGCAGCCCGGACAGGGCTCAGCCCCAGCATTTT.

The V and J genes are TRBV27 and TRBJ2-7, with D perhaps TRBD2 (6 bases). The CDR3 length is 12 residues. CDR1 is MNHEY and CDR2 is SMNVEV in the germline V gene (reference sequence). V lost 3 bases and J 7 bases, leaving 10 bases between the germline ends. CDR3 protein: CASSFSGGEQYF. The CDR3 nucleotides read TGTGCCAGCAGTTTCTCTGGGGGGGAGCAGTACTTC.

This chain connects TRBV28 to TRBJ2-2, with a tentative D call TRBD2 (7 bases). Trimming stripped 3 bases from V and 13 bases from J, with 12 bases between. The germline CDR1 and CDR2 sequences are MDHEN and SYDVKM. The CDR3 has 12 amino acids. The CDR3 reads CASSLAGAGLFF. In DNA form, the CDR3 reads TGTGCCAGCAGTTTGGCGGGGGCAGGGCTGTTTTTT.

In its sample, this clone was seen a few times. J is TRBJ2-7 and V is TRBV28, with a possible D match to TRBD1 (5 bases). In germline, CDR1 is MDHEN, CDR2 SYDVKM. V gave up 6 bases and J gave up 1 base, with 16 bases separating them. CDR3 size: 15 residues. The CDR3 sequence is CASSVGGATSYEQYF. In DNA form, the CDR3 reads TGTGCCAGCAGCGTCGGTGGGGCGACATCCTACGAGCAGTACTTC.

Comments on this clone: This sample also contains other DNA sequences that code for the same CDR3. V is TRBV7-9 and J is TRBJ1-6; 7 bases agree with TRBD1. After removal of 4 bases from V and 7 bases from J, the junction contained 4 bases not matched to a gene. CDR3 size: 14 residues. Looked up from germline, CDR1 is SEHNR and CDR2 is FQNEAQ (reference sequence). Written as DNA, the CDR3 is TGTGCCAGCAGCTCGGGACAGAAAAATTCACCCCTCCACTTT. Translated: CASSSGQKNSPLHF.

The V and J genes are TRBV5-1 and TRBJ2-5; D gene ambiguous. Deletions cut 0 bases from V and 1 base from J, with 7 bases between. CDR1 is SGHRS and CDR2 is YFSETQ in the germline V gene. The CDR3 is 14 residues long. CDR3 DNA: TGCGCCAGCAGCTTGGTAGCATTCCAAGAGACCCAGTACTTC. It specifies CASSLVAFQETQYF.

This clone was seen more than once but under ten times. The chain combines TRBV4-2 with TRBJ2-3; 10 nucleotides align to TRBD2. The CDR3 consists of 17 residues. Germline-derived CDR1 and CDR2 are LGHNA and YNFKEQ. V dropped 0 bases and J dropped 2; count of bases not matched to a gene: 5. The CDR3 region has the DNA TGTGCCAGCAGCCAAGAGTTAGCGGGGGGCATCACAGATACGCAGTATTTT. This gives the protein CASSQELAGGITDTQYF.

The CDR3 nucleotides are TGTGCCAGTAGTCCCCGAACAGTTATTTCGTGGACTGAAGCTTTCTTT. Encoded protein: CASSPRTVISWTEAFF. This chain links TRBV19 with TRBJ1-1; D gene uncertain. Trimming pared 5 bases from V and 5 bases from J, leaving 21 bases between. Germline V lookup: CDR1 LNHDA, CDR2 SQIVND (reference sequence). The length of the CDR3 is 16 residues. The full variable domain, with the rest looked up from reference TRBV19 and TRBJ1-1, is DGGITQSPKYLFRKEGQNVTLSCEQNLNHDAMYWYRQDPGQGLRLIYYSQIVNDFQKGDIAEGYSVSREKKESFPLTVTSAQKNPTAFYLCASSPRTVISWTEAFFGQGTRLTVV.

This chain links TRBV28 with TRBJ2-7, with a weak D call TRBD2 (6 bases). This CDR3 has 16 amino acids. V lost 5 bases and J lost 0, with 17 bases in between. Per germline, CDR1 MDHEN and CDR2 SYDVKM. In DNA, the CDR3 is TGTGCCAGCAGTCCTAGCGCTACTGCGAGCTCCTACGAGCAGTACTTC. Amino acids: CASSPSATASSYEQYF.

The V gene is TRBV9, the J gene TRBJ2-7; the D gene is possibly TRBD1 (5 bases). The CDR3 runs to 15 residues. CDR1 and CDR2 from the germline V gene are SGDLS and YYNGEE. The V and J ends lost 0 bases and 3 bases respectively, with 13 bases between them. The CDR3 region is CASSVGRGANYEQYF. As DNA, the CDR3 is TGTGCCAGCAGCGTAGGAAGGGGCGCTAACTACGAGCAGTACTTC.

This clone was detected a few times. V and J are TRBV7-2 and TRBJ2-7, with D tentatively TRBD1 (5 bases). Trimming cost V 1 base and J 3 bases, with 13 bases left between them. CDR1 and CDR2 from the germline V gene are SGHTA and FQGNSA. CDR3 length equals 15 residues. Written as DNA, the CDR3 is TGTGCCAGCAGCTTAGGCCCAGGGTACGACTACGAGCAGTACTTC. Translating gives CASSLGPGYDYEQYF.

The chain joins TRBV7-9 to TRBJ2-1; 8 nucleotides align to TRBD1. Germline CDR1 and CDR2: SEHNR and FQNEAQ (reference sequence). The CDR3 has 15 residues. With 5 bases clipped from V and 10 bases from J, the junction kept 13 bases outside the gene matches. The CDR3 is CASSARTGSTSEQFF. The CDR3 coding sequence is TGTGCCAGCAGCGCAAGGACAGGGTCCACATCCGAGCAGTTCTTC.

V and J are TRBV28 and TRBJ1-1; TRBD1 matches at 8 bases. The CDR3 covers 14 residues. Germline values: CDR1 MDHEN, CDR2 SYDVKM. Trimming at V came to 6 bases and at J to 2 bases, leaving 5 bases not matched to a gene. Here the CDR3 DNA reads TGTGCCAGCAGGCCGGGACAGGAAAACACTGAAGCTTTCTTT. It encodes CASRPGQENTEAFF.

This clone was detected only a few times. At the DNA level, this CDR3 is encoded by other sequences in the same sample as well. The V and J genes are TRBV7-2 and TRBJ2-3, with 7 positions matching TRBD1. Germline V gene sequence: CDR1 SGHTA, CDR2 FQGNSA. CDR3 length equals 13 residues. With V trimmed by 2 bases and J by 6 bases, 2 bases remained unmatched. The CDR3 sequence is CASSLKGADTQYF. CDR3 nucleotide sequence: TGTGCCAGCAGCTTAAAGGGGGCGGATACGCAGTATTTT.